The 30 T cell receptor beta chains in this list originate from one sample, sequenced in a study of radiotherapy plus CTLA-4 blockade in lung cancer. The protocol was immunoSEQ multiplex PCR, while the TCRdb copy is restricted to in-frame clones and leaves out a portion. The sample has approximately 28,000 clones, less than 85% seen once; the top ten hold approximately 7.7%. The sample here was peripheral blood, taken from a patient treated with radiotherapy plus ipilimumab. Source of these receptors: a human donor with non-small cell lung cancer who had stable disease on radiotherapy plus ipilimumab.

V is TRBV6-5 and J is TRBJ1-1, with D perhaps matching TRBD1 (5 bases). With 0 bases removed from V and 5 bases from J, the gap between germline ends came to 13 bases. The germline CDR1 and CDR2 sequences are MNHEY and SVGAGI. The CDR3 length is 15 residues. The CDR3 DNA sequence: TGTGCCAGCAGTTACTCGAGGAGGGGTTGGACTGAAGCTTTCTTT. As protein: CASSYSRRGWTEAFF.

The chain is built from TRBV6-4 and TRBJ2-7, with no clear D. Between the trimmed V and J ends, which lost 3 bases and 4 bases, there was a span of 13 bases. CDR1 is MRHNA and CDR2 is SNTAGT in the germline V gene. The CDR3 has 14 amino acids. CDR3 coding DNA: TGTGCCAGCAGTGATAGAGACCAGACTTACGAGCAGTACTTC. It encodes CASSDRDQTYEQYF.

The J gene is TRBJ1-1, the V gene TRBV7-7; D is undetermined. The germline V gene encodes CDR1 SSHAT and CDR2 FNYEAQ (reference sequence). Trimming cost V 1 base and J 6 bases, with 9 bases left between them. This CDR3 is 13 amino acids long. The CDR3 sequence is CASSLGLGAEAFF. The DNA of the CDR3 is TGTGCCAGCAGCTTAGGACTCGGGGCTGAAGCTTTCTTT.

This clone was recorded once. This sequence joins TRBV5-1 and TRBJ1-3; tentative D call: TRBD1 (5 bases). The germline V and J ends were trimmed by 2 bases and 0 bases, with 9 bases remaining between them. The CDR3 sequence is 15 residues long. Germline V gene sequence: CDR1 SGHRS, CDR2 YFSETQ. The CDR3 loop is CASSFNGGSGNTIYF. The CDR3 DNA reads as TGCGCCAGCAGCTTCAACGGGGGCTCTGGAAACACCATATATTTT.

V gene TRBV7-9 combines with J gene TRBJ1-2; D is ambiguous. V was clipped by 1 base and J by 4 bases, with 10 bases between them. The CDR3 extends over 14 amino acids. Germline CDR1 reads SEHNR; CDR2 reads FQNEAQ (reference sequence). CDR3 sequence reads: CASSLGVTVYGYTF. CDR3 DNA sequence: TGTGCCAGCAGCTTAGGAGTGACCGTCTATGGCTACACCTTC.

This CDR3 reads CASSQRQEPNYGYTF. The CDR3 DNA reads as TGTGCCAGCAGCCAGAGACAGGAACCTAACTATGGCTACACCTTC. The V call is TRBV9, the J call TRBJ1-2; D is perhaps TRBD1 (6 bases). V was trimmed by 4 bases and J by 0 bases, leaving 13 bases between them. The CDR3 consists of 15 residues. CDR1 SGDLS and CDR2 YYNGEE come from the germline V gene.

V and J are TRBV5-4 and TRBJ2-3; weak D call: TRBD1 (5 bases). The V and J ends lost 2 bases and 3 bases respectively, with 13 bases between them. Germline V gives CDR1 SGHNT, CDR2 YYREEE (reference sequence). The CDR3 totals 15 residues. The CDR3: CASSFRSGKTDTQYF. The CDR3 DNA reads as TGTGCCAGCAGCTTTAGATCAGGGAAAACAGATACGCAGTATTTT.

The rearrangement joins TRBV5-4 to TRBJ2-5; 9 bases line up with TRBD1. The V gene end was trimmed by 4 bases and the J gene end by 5 bases; junction bases not matched to a gene: 9. This CDR3 contains 15 residues. Germline V gene sequence: CDR1 SGHNT, CDR2 YYREEE (reference sequence). DNA for the CDR3: TGTGCCAGCAGCCCTGTAGGGACAGGGACGGAGACCCAGTACTTC. It yields the protein CASSPVGTGTETQYF. The whole variable domain, filled in from reference TRBV5-4 and TRBJ2-5, reads ETGVTQSPTHLIKTRGQQVTLRCSSQSGHNTVSWYQQALGQGPQFIFQYYREEENGRGNFPPRFSGLQFPNYSSELNVNALELDDSALYLCASSPVGTGTETQYFGPGTRLLVL.

The rearrangement joins TRBV28 to TRBJ1-5; TRBD1 matches at 12 bases. V was clipped by 3 bases and J by 4 bases; unmatched bases: 13. In germline, CDR1 is MDHEN, CDR2 SYDVKM. CDR3 length: 19 residues. This CDR3 reads CASSFRDRGRMRWNQPQHF. CDR3 DNA: TGTGCCAGCAGTTTTCGGGACAGGGGGCGGATGAGGTGGAATCAGCCCCAGCATTTT. Full variable domain (remainder filled in from reference TRBV28 and TRBJ1-5): DVKVTQSSRYLVKRTGEKVFLECVQDMDHENMFWYRQDPGLGLRLIYFSYDVKMKEKGDIPEGYSVSREKKERFSLILESASTNQTSMYLCASSFRDRGRMRWNQPQHFGDGTRLSIL.

The chain recombines TRBV2 with TRBJ1-4, with TRBD1 as a possible D gene (5 bases). The germline gives CDR1 SNHLY, CDR2 FYNNEI. This CDR3 is built from 20 residues. The V end was cut by 6 bases, the J end by 3 bases, with 29 bases between. CDR3 amino acids: CASRPTSGGRVLAANEKLFF. CDR3 nucleotide sequence: TGTGCCAGCAGACCGACCTCCGGGGGAAGGGTGCTAGCGGCTAATGAAAAACTGTTTTTT.

This clone was observed once. V is TRBV6-5 and J is TRBJ1-1; possible D gene TRBD1, 6 bases. Germline CDR1 and CDR2: MNHEY and SVGAGI. Between the trimmed V and J ends, which lost 8 bases and 4 bases, there was a span of 11 bases. The CDR3 totals 12 residues. The CDR3 DNA is TGTGCCAGCGGGGAGGGGGTCACTGAAGCTTTCTTT. This sequence encodes CASGEGVTEAFF.

This clone was recorded only once. The chain joins TRBV6-5 to TRBJ1-2, with 7 bases fitting TRBD1. The CDR3 contains 13 residues. Germline assignment: CDR1 MNHEY and CDR2 SVGAGI. V lost 6 bases and J lost 8; bases outside the gene matches: 9. The CDR3 loop reads CASSRDRVDGYTF. CDR3 coding DNA: TGTGCCAGCAGCCGAGACAGGGTAGACGGCTACACCTTC.

V gene TRBV10-3 combines with J gene TRBJ1-3; D is unclear. The germline V gene encodes CDR1 ENHRY and CDR2 SYGVKD. The CDR3 is 13 amino acids. V was trimmed by 6 bases and J by 0 bases, leaving 6 bases between them. The CDR3 loop is CAIRDSSGNTIYF. The CDR3 DNA is TGTGCCATCAGGGACTCCTCTGGAAACACCATATATTTT.

This chain links TRBV14 with TRBJ2-7; D possibly matches TRBD1 or TRBD2 (5 bases each). Germline V lookup: CDR1 SGHDN, CDR2 FVKESK. CDR3 length equals 14 residues. Trimming cost V 2 bases and J 5 bases, with 13 bases left between them. The CDR3 DNA reads as TGTGCCAGCAGCCAATTTCTAGGGACGGACGAGCAGTACTTC. Protein sequence: CASSQFLGTDEQYF. Looking up the rest from reference TRBV14 and TRBJ2-7 gives the full variable domain: EAGVTQFPSHSVIEKGQTVTLRCDPISGHDNLYWYRRVMGKEIKFLLHFVKESKQDESGMPNNRFLAERTGGTYSTLKVQPAELEDSGVYFCASSQFLGTDEQYFGPGTRLTVT.

J is TRBJ2-5 and V is TRBV10-2; D remains unclear. The CDR3 spans 12 residues. Trimming took off 4 bases at V and 5 bases at J, with 8 bases between the two ends. Germline V gene lookup returns CDR1 WSHSY and CDR2 SAAADI. CDR3: CASSAFGETQYF. The CDR3 DNA reads TGCGCCAGCAGTGCCTTCGGGGAGACCCAGTACTTC.

The rearrangement uses TRBV5-4 and TRBJ2-7; D gene unclear. The CDR3 consists of 14 residues. The V end lost 0 bases, the J end lost 0 bases, and 7 bases lay between the germline ends. Germline lookup yields CDR1 SGHNT and CDR2 YYREEE (reference sequence). The CDR3 protein is CASSLVPSSYEQYF. The CDR3 DNA follows: TGTGCCAGCAGCTTGGTACCAAGCTCCTACGAGCAGTACTTC.

This clone has only a few counts. The same CDR3 is also encoded by other DNA sequences in this sample. CDR3 sequence: CASSLLRDSDTQYF. The CDR3 DNA reads TGTGCCAGCAGCTTGCTAAGGGACTCAGATACGCAGTATTTT. The genes are TRBV5-5 and TRBJ2-3, with TRBD2 as a possible D gene (6 bases). This CDR3 is 14 amino acids long. Between the trimmed V and J ends, which lost 1 base and 4 bases, there was a span of 10 bases. Germline V gene sequence: CDR1 SGHKS, CDR2 YYEKEE (reference sequence).

This clone was counted a single time. The chain joins TRBV6-1 to TRBJ1-5; unclear D gene. The CDR3 has 11 amino acids. Trimming took 9 bases from V and 6 from J, leaving 9 bases between them. CDR1 and CDR2 from the germline V gene are MNHNS and SASEGT. The chain's CDR3 is CASPSPQPQHF. The CDR3, as DNA: TGTGCCAGTCCCTCCCCTCAGCCCCAGCATTTT.

In this sample, this clone turned up once. The gene calls are TRBV7-9 and TRBJ2-1; D uncertain. This CDR3 is 11 amino acids long. CDR1 and CDR2 (germline): SEHNR, FQNEAQ (reference sequence). With 7 bases removed from V and 9 bases from J, the gap between germline ends came to 10 bases. The CDR3 here is CASTPFVEQFF. The CDR3 DNA follows: TGTGCCAGCACCCCCTTCGTTGAGCAGTTCTTC.

This clone was detected only a few times. The rearrangement joins TRBV6-1 to TRBJ2-7; 7 bases are a match to TRBD1. V trimming: 6 bases; J trimming: 0 bases; junction bases outside the gene matches: 2. The CDR3 covers 13 residues. Germline V CDR1 and CDR2: MNHNS, SASEGT. DNA for the CDR3: TGTGCCAGCAGACAGGGGAGCTCCTACGAGCAGTACGTC. This codes for CASRQGSSYEQYV.

The V and J genes are TRBV28 and TRBJ2-7; D not certain. The V and J ends lost 6 bases and 1 base respectively, with 16 bases between them. CDR3 size: 15 residues. Germline lookup yields CDR1 MDHEN and CDR2 SYDVKM. Written as DNA, the CDR3 is TGTGCCAGCAGCCCACCCGGACGGCGATCCTACGAGCAGTACGTC. Its translation: CASSPPGRRSYEQYV.

This chain links TRBV28 with TRBJ2-5, with unresolved D. The germline CDR1 and CDR2 sequences are MDHEN and SYDVKM. Trimming took 5 bases from V and 2 from J, leaving 15 bases between them. The length of the CDR3 is 15 residues. This CDR3 is CASSPLARQQETQYF. DNA of the CDR3: TGTGCCAGCAGTCCTTTGGCCAGGCAGCAAGAGACCCAGTACTTC.

The genes are TRBV5-1 and TRBJ2-1; possibly TRBD1 for D (6 bases). This CDR3 region has 15 residues. The germline gives CDR1 SGHRS, CDR2 YFSETQ. Trimming removed 2 bases at V and 0 bases at J, with 9 bases between. The CDR3 loop reads CASSFGQYSYNEQFF. CDR3 DNA sequence: TGCGCCAGCAGCTTCGGACAGTACTCCTACAATGAGCAGTTCTTC.

The chain has TRBV5-4 and TRBJ2-7, with 10 bases that match TRBD2. Trimming at V came to 4 bases and at J to 6 bases, leaving 13 bases not matched to a gene. The CDR3 sequence is 16 residues long. CDR1 SGHNT and CDR2 YYREEE come from the germline V gene (reference sequence). Written as DNA, the CDR3 is TGTGCCAGCAGCCCACTAGGAGCGGGGGGGCCGTCCGAGCAGTACTTC. Protein sequence: CASSPLGAGGPSEQYF.

CDR3 in amino acids: CASSSGGTGEYGYTF. The CDR3 DNA is TGTGCCAGCAGTTCCGGGGGGACAGGGGAATATGGCTACACCTTC. The chain recombines TRBV28 with TRBJ1-2; 10 nucleotides agree with TRBD1. The V gene's germline CDR1 is MDHEN and CDR2 SYDVKM. The CDR3 totals 15 residues. Trimming removed 4 bases from V and 5 bases from J; junction bases left unmatched: 7.

This clone has more than one count but fewer than ten. The rearrangement joins TRBV9 to TRBJ1-1; TRBD1 aligns across 9 bases. There are 15 residues in the CDR3. V dropped 2 bases and J dropped 5; count of bases not matched to a gene: 7. Germline CDR1 SGDLS, CDR2 YYNGEE. CDR3 protein: CASSVLGQGNTEAFF. The CDR3 DNA reads as TGTGCCAGCAGCGTCCTCGGACAGGGGAATACTGAAGCTTTCTTT.

The V call is TRBV20-1, the J call TRBJ1-2; D remains ambiguous. This CDR3 is 11 amino acids long. Trimming removed 4 bases from V and 7 bases from J, with 10 bases in between. Looked up from germline, CDR1 is DFQATT and CDR2 is SNEGSKA (reference sequence). CDR3 loop: CSAKGSGGYTF. CDR3 coding DNA: TGCAGTGCTAAAGGTTCCGGTGGCTACACCTTC.

This rearrangement joins TRBV5-1 to TRBJ1-2; 11 bases fit TRBD1. CDR1 and CDR2 from the germline V gene are SGHRS and YFSETQ. V was clipped by 4 bases and J by 7 bases; unmatched bases: 6. The CDR3 spans 14 residues. The CDR3 spells CASSPGQGAAGYTF. The CDR3 DNA follows: TGCGCCAGCAGCCCCGGACAGGGGGCTGCTGGCTACACCTTC.

The rearrangement joins TRBV9 to TRBJ2-3, with D hard to call. The V end lost 3 bases, the J end lost 0 bases, and 5 bases lay between the germline ends. Germline CDR1 is SGDLS and CDR2 is YYNGEE. The CDR3 runs 13 residues. CDR3 in amino acids: CASSARSTDTQYF. The CDR3 coding sequence is TGTGCCAGCAGCGCCAGAAGCACAGATACGCAGTATTTT.

This clone has more than one count but fewer than ten. This chain's CDR3 is CASSLTTGNTEAFF. CDR3 DNA sequence: TGTGCCAGCAGTTTAACGACAGGGAACACTGAAGCTTTCTTT. The J gene is TRBJ1-1, the V gene TRBV6-6; weak D call: TRBD1 (6 bases). The germline V gene encodes CDR1 MNHNY and CDR2 SVGAGI (reference sequence). V was shortened by 4 bases and J by 1 base, with 10 bases between the two germline ends. CDR3 length: 14 residues.